This T cell receptor beta chain stems from a study of identical twins. Whole-study results and caveats: Partly confounded zero-insertion analyses could result from invariant MAIT and iNKT cells.

Using its own MiXCR run on the 5' RACE reads, TCRdb lists one record per CDR3 protein. The data show fewer than 900,000 distinct CDR3 sequences, 21% seen once. This clonotype has ten or more counts. Its antigen is undetermined. This sample was also put to use in a study of T cells expressing NK-cell markers. That source adds: One of eight sequenced donors was HCMV-seronegative; the other seven were seropositive.

The TCR comes from a woman aged 18-29 years in good health. Specimen: PBMCs.

The CDR3: CASSGTSSTDTQYF. Here the CDR3 DNA reads TGTGCCAGCAGCGGGACCTCGAGCACAGATACGCAGTATTTT. The V and J genes are TRBV6-1 and TRBJ2-3, with D perhaps assigned TRBD1 or TRBD2 (5 bases each). This CDR3 is built from 14 residues. The germline gives CDR1 MNHNS, CDR2 SASEGT. The ends were cut back, 6 bases at V and 0 bases at J, with 10 bases in the middle.